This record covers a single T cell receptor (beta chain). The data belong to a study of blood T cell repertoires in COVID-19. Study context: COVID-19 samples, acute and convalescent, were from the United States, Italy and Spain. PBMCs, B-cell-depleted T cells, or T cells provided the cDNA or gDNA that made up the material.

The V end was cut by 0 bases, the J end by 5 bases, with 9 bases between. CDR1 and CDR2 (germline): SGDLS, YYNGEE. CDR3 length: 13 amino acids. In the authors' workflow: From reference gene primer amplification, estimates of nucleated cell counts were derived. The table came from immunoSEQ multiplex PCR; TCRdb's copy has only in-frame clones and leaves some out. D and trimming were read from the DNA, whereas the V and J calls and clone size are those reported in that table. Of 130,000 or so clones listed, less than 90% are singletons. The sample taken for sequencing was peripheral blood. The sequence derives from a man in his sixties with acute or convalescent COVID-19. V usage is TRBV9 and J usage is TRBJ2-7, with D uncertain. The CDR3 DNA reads TGTGCCAGCAGCGTAGGTCGGTTCCACGAGCAGTACTTC. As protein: CASSVGRFHEQYF.